This T cell receptor beta chain was sequenced for a study of shared clonotypes between healthy human individuals. Assay: immunoSEQ multiplex PCR; the TCRdb copy retains only in-frame clones and omits some. The data hold about 79,000 clones, with roughly three fifths observed a single time. Among the donors, all were Caucasian adults who lived in Nashville, Tennessee. This CDR3 is built from 14 residues. Germline V lookup: CDR1 LNHDA, CDR2 SQIVND (reference sequence). Between the trimmed V and J ends, which lost 3 bases and 5 bases, there was a span of 13 bases. This clone was observed once. This TCR came from a man in his thirties or forties in good health. The V gene is TRBV19, the J gene TRBJ1-2; D remains unclear. The sequencing sample was made of memory CD8+ T cells sorted from blood. Subset meaning: CD45RO+ cells pooled with CCR7-negative TemRA cells. The CDR3 coding sequence is TGTGCCAGTAGTATGGAAATATCGACATATGGCTACACCTTC. Translated, it gives CASSMEISTYGYTF.